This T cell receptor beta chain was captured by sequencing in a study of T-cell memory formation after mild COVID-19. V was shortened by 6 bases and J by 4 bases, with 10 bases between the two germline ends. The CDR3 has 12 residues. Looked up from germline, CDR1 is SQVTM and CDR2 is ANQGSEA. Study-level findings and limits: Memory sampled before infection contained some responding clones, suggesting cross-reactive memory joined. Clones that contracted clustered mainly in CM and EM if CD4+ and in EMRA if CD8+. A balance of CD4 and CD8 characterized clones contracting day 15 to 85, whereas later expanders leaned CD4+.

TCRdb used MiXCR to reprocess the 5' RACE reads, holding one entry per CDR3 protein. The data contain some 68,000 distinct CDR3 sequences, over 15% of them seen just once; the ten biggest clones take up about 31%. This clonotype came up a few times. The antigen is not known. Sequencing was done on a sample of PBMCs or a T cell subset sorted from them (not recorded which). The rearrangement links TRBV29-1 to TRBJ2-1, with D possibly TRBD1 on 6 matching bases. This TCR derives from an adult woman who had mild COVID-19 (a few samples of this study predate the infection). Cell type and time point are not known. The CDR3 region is CSVEDSYNEQFF. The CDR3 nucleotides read TGCAGCGTGGAGGACAGTTACAATGAGCAGTTCTTC.